This T cell receptor beta chain originates from a study of beta chain features in type 1 diabetes. With regard to this clone: Its specificity is not known. A junction end diverges from the germline sequence, so it may reflect a read error.

Since all of the isolated RNA was reverse transcribed, expressed TCRB transcripts were what got sequenced. The table came from immunoSEQ multiplex PCR; TCRdb's copy has only in-frame clones and leaves some out. The sample includes hundreds of thousands of clones, about 12% seen only once; the top ten take approximately 0.01%. General study results and limits: Relative to healthy donors, patients appeared to have naive, central memory and Treg TCRB repertoires that were more similar. Diminished insertions and augmented deletions at VDJ junctions characterized type 1 diabetes patients. Among all four CD4+ subsets, Type 1 diabetes patients had TCRB CDR3s that were moderately but significantly shorter.

Sorting that relied on CD45RO/CCR7/CD25/CD127/CD95/CD27 yielded CD4+ naive, central memory, regulatory and stem cell-like memory cells. Per germline, CDR1 MNHEY and CDR2 SVGAGI. The CDR3 extends over 12 amino acids. This TCR was sampled from a woman under 30 with type 1 diabetes. The chain employs TRBV6-5 and TRBJ2-5; the match to TRBD2 covers 10 bases. Sequencing was performed on naive CD4+ T cells from blood. CDR3 bases: TGTGCCATCAGTGAAGGACTAGCGGCCCAGTACTTC. Protein: CAISEGLAAQYF.